These T cell receptor beta chains were read from a single sample in a study of T cell responses to AZD1222 COVID-19 vaccine. Data came from immunoSEQ multiplex PCR; TCRdb stores just in-frame clones and leaves some out. The profile shows about 120,000 clones, around 82% of them singletons. The sample consisted of peripheral blood, taken on day 0 of AZD1222 vaccination. These receptors were collected from an adult in good health. The CDR3 runs from the conserved cysteine through the conserved F or W. Fields, in order: V gene, D gene, J gene, clone size, CDR3 DNA, CDR3 protein. The D gene is left open where the match is weak. Some rows have no size entry. The others give once, few or many, or a class for an expanded clone.

v_gene: TRBV21-1
d_gene: .
j_gene: TRBJ1-6
abundance: many
CDR3nt: TGTGCCAGCAGCAACGGACAGCCGAAGTCGTCCCTCCACTTT
CDR3aa: CASSNGQPKSSLHF

v_gene: TRBV6-1
d_gene: .
j_gene: TRBJ1-5
abundance: .
CDR3nt: TGTGCCAGCAGTGAAGTCGGGACATTTGCAAATCAGCCCCAGCATTTT
CDR3aa: CASSEVGTFANQPQHF

v_gene: TRBV28
d_gene: .
j_gene: TRBJ2-7
abundance: .
CDR3nt: TGTGCCAGCACGCCGGACAGCAAACGCTCCTACGAGCAGTACTTC
CDR3aa: CASTPDSKRSYEQYF

v_gene: TRBV28
d_gene: .
j_gene: TRBJ1-3
abundance: .
CDR3nt: TGTGCCAGCAGTCCCGACCGTGCCTCTGGAAACACCATATATTTT
CDR3aa: CASSPDRASGNTIYF

v_gene: TRBV7-2
d_gene: .
j_gene: TRBJ1-4
abundance: .
CDR3nt: TGTGCCAGCAGCTTGGGCGGGGGACAAAGAAAACTGTTTTTT
CDR3aa: CASSLGGGQRKLFF

v_gene: TRBV5-4
d_gene: .
j_gene: TRBJ1-5
abundance: once
CDR3nt: TGTGCCAGCAGCTTACAGGGTCAGCCCCAGCATTTT
CDR3aa: CASSLQGQPQHF

v_gene: TRBV9
d_gene: .
j_gene: TRBJ2-7
abundance: .
CDR3nt: TGTGCCAGCAGCGTTGGGGAATGGAACGAGCAGTACTTC
CDR3aa: CASSVGEWNEQYF

v_gene: TRBV10-3
d_gene: .
j_gene: TRBJ2-2
abundance: .
CDR3nt: TGTGCCATCAGTGAGTCGATCGTCCGGGGGCACACCGGGGAGCTGTTTTTT
CDR3aa: CAISESIVRGHTGELFF

v_gene: TRBV5-5
d_gene: TRBD1
j_gene: TRBJ2-7
abundance: once
CDR3nt: TGTGCCAGCAGATCTCCGGGACAGGGAACCTACGAGCAGTACTTC
CDR3aa: CASRSPGQGTYEQYF

v_gene: TRBV18
d_gene: TRBD1
j_gene: TRBJ2-5
abundance: .
CDR3nt: TGTGCCAGCTCACCACTTAAAACAGGGGCCCAGCGGGAGACCCAGTACTTC
CDR3aa: CASSPLKTGAQRETQYF

v_gene: TRBV12-3/TRBV12-4
d_gene: .
j_gene: TRBJ2-2
abundance: once
CDR3nt: TGTGCCAGCAGTTTTAAGATGACCGGGGAGCTGTTTTTT
CDR3aa: CASSFKMTGELFF

v_gene: TRBV2
d_gene: .
j_gene: TRBJ1-5
abundance: .
CDR3nt: TGTGCCAGCAGCAAGAGCAGGGGTGGAAATCAGCCCCAGCATTTT
CDR3aa: CASSKSRGGNQPQHF

v_gene: TRBV2
d_gene: TRBD2
j_gene: TRBJ2-3
abundance: .
CDR3nt: TGTGCCAGCAGCAGACTAGCGGTGGGCCCAGATACGCAGTATTTT
CDR3aa: CASSRLAVGPDTQYF

v_gene: TRBV19
d_gene: TRBD1
j_gene: TRBJ2-3
abundance: .
CDR3nt: TGTGCCAGTAGTATGGACAGGGCTTCAGATACGCAGTATTTT
CDR3aa: CASSMDRASDTQYF

v_gene: TRBV3-1/TRBV3-2
d_gene: TRBD2
j_gene: TRBJ2-1
abundance: once
CDR3nt: TGTGCCAGCAGCCGGCTGGGCGGGGGGTTAGGTAATGAGCAGTTCTTC
CDR3aa: CASSRLGGGLGNEQFF

v_gene: TRBV6-1
d_gene: TRBD1
j_gene: TRBJ1-5
abundance: .
CDR3nt: TGTGCCAGCAGTGAGGTTGGGACAGGGAGGGGTCAGCCCCAGCATTTT
CDR3aa: CASSEVGTGRGQPQHF

v_gene: TRBV6-5
d_gene: .
j_gene: TRBJ1-2
abundance: once
CDR3nt: TGTGCCAGCAGTTACTCTCGGGTCTACGGCTACACCTTC
CDR3aa: CASSYSRVYGYTF

v_gene: TRBV6-4
d_gene: .
j_gene: TRBJ2-2
abundance: once
CDR3nt: TGTGCCAGCAGTGCGAGTCCCACCGGGGAGCTGTTTTTT
CDR3aa: CASSASPTGELFF

v_gene: TRBV19
d_gene: TRBD1
j_gene: TRBJ1-1
abundance: .
CDR3nt: TGTGCCAGTAGCCCTGCCCACAGGGGAGGCACTGAAGCTTTCTTT
CDR3aa: CASSPAHRGGTEAFF

v_gene: TRBV2
d_gene: .
j_gene: TRBJ2-1
abundance: .
CDR3nt: TGTGCCAGAGCTGGGACCCTATCAGGCAATGAGCAGTTCTTC
CDR3aa: CARAGTLSGNEQFF

v_gene: TRBV9
d_gene: TRBD2
j_gene: TRBJ2-1
abundance: .
CDR3nt: TGTGCCAGCAGCGTCCGGGAGGGTTTCGACAATGAGCAGTTCTTC
CDR3aa: CASSVREGFDNEQFF

v_gene: TRBV18
d_gene: .
j_gene: TRBJ1-4
abundance: .
CDR3nt: TGTGCCAGCTCCCCGGACTCCAATGAAAAACTGTTTTTT
CDR3aa: CASSPDSNEKLFF

v_gene: TRBV2
d_gene: .
j_gene: TRBJ1-2
abundance: once
CDR3nt: TGTGCCAGTTCCTCTGGGAACCCGCGGCCCGGCTACACCTTC
CDR3aa: CASSSGNPRPGYTF

v_gene: TRBV4-2
d_gene: TRBD2
j_gene: TRBJ2-5
abundance: .
CDR3nt: TGTGCCAGCAGCACCGGGGGGGCCCAGTACTTC
CDR3aa: CASSTGGAQYF

v_gene: TRBV11-2
d_gene: .
j_gene: TRBJ1-1
abundance: once
CDR3nt: TGTGCCAGCAGCTTAAGGGGTGGGTTTGTAGCTTTCTTT
CDR3aa: CASSLRGGFVAFF

v_gene: TRBV27
d_gene: .
j_gene: TRBJ2-3
abundance: .
CDR3nt: TGTGCCAGCAGTTTAACGGCAGGGTCAGATACGCAGTATTTT
CDR3aa: CASSLTAGSDTQYF

v_gene: TRBV6-5
d_gene: TRBD2
j_gene: TRBJ2-7
abundance: .
CDR3nt: TGTGCCAGCACCCCGGGAGGGACCGCCTACGAGCAGTACTTC
CDR3aa: CASTPGGTAYEQYF

v_gene: TRBV7-2
d_gene: .
j_gene: TRBJ1-1
abundance: .
CDR3nt: TGTGCCAGCAGCTTAGTTATTAGGGAAAAAGCTTTCTTT
CDR3aa: CASSLVIREKAFF

v_gene: TRBV11-3
d_gene: TRBD2
j_gene: TRBJ2-1
abundance: .
CDR3nt: TGTGCCAGCGGCTCCCTGGGTCTAGCGGGGGCCGGGGGGAATGAGCAGTTCTTC
CDR3aa: CASGSLGLAGAGGNEQFF

v_gene: TRBV29-1
d_gene: TRBD1
j_gene: TRBJ1-2
abundance: once
CDR3nt: TGCAGCGCCACAGGGGTCACTCTCTATGGCTACACCTTC
CDR3aa: CSATGVTLYGYTF

v_gene: TRBV9
d_gene: .
j_gene: TRBJ2-2
abundance: .
CDR3nt: TGTGCCAGCAGCGTAGAAGCTCGCGGGGAGCTGTTTTTT
CDR3aa: CASSVEARGELFF

v_gene: TRBV7-9
d_gene: TRBD1
j_gene: TRBJ1-2
abundance: .
CDR3nt: TGTGCCAGCAGCTTACCTGACAGGGGTGATGGCTACACCTTC
CDR3aa: CASSLPDRGDGYTF